Shown below are 27 T cell receptor beta chains from a single sample sequenced in a study of regulatory T cells in long-lasting Graves disease. In building TCR beta libraries, iRepertoire HTBI primers were used together with Arm-PCR of CDR3 regions. Via MiXCR, TCRdb re-called the multiplex PCR reads, giving one row per CDR3 protein. The table has 200,000 to 250,000 distinct CDR3 sequences, roughly 21% seen once. Described time point: newly diagnosed GD, antithyroid drugs for less than 3 months. PBMC RNA was the source of the TCR library. The starting material was peripheral blood mononuclear cells (PBMCs), obtained at new diagnosis, from a patient treated with antithyroid drugs. These receptor sequences come from a female donor with Graves disease.

A remark on this clonotype: A far larger clone is just one base off, so this is likely a read error. This chain joins TRBV11-2 and TRBJ2-1, with D tentatively TRBD2 (6 bases). The J call may be wrong; the DNA end is better matched by TRBJ2-3. CDR1 and CDR2 (germline): SGHAT, FQNNGV. The CDR3 totals 17 residues. CDR3: CASSSPPGTGSTDTQYF. CDR3 coding DNA: TGTGCCAGCAGCTCACCCCCCGGGACTGGCTCCACAGATACGCAGTATTTT.

Of note for this clonotype: A much larger clone differs from this one at a single base, so this may be a read error. No conserved phenylalanine or tryptophan is present at the end of the CDR3, so a read error is the likely explanation. V usage is TRBV27 and J usage is TRBJ1-5, with 7 bases identical to TRBD1. Per germline, CDR1 MNHEY and CDR2 SMNVEV (reference sequence). The CDR3 sequence is 14 residues long. Trimming at V came to 5 bases and at J to 5 bases, leaving 6 bases not matched to a gene. The CDR3 DNA sequence: TGTGCCAGCAGTCCGACGACAGGGCATCAGCCCCAGCATCTT. It encodes CASSPTTGHQPQHL.

This clonotype was recorded many times. The chain couples TRBV2 to TRBJ1-1; possible D gene TRBD1, 5 bases. Germline CDR1 SNHLY, CDR2 FYNNEI. There are 13 residues in the CDR3. Trimming took off 7 bases at V and 6 bases at J, with 15 bases between the two ends. The CDR3 reads CASTRDRLSEAFF. In DNA, the CDR3 is TGTGCCAGCACTAGGGACCGCCTCTCTGAAGCTTTCTTT.

This clonotype has ten or more counts. The genes are TRBV6-5 and TRBJ1-6, with D possibly TRBD1 on 6 matching bases. Trimming took 2 bases from V and 10 from J, leaving 15 bases between them. This CDR3 contains 15 residues. CDR1 is MNHEY, CDR2 SVGAGI, per germline. As DNA, the CDR3 is TGTGCCAGCAGTTACCACAGGCTCCAGGGGTCACCCCTCCACTTT. Translation gives CASSYHRLQGSPLHF.

CDR3 sequence reads: CASSLFDRPNTEAFF. The CDR3 region has the DNA TGTGCCAGCAGTTTGTTTGACAGACCGAACACTGAAGCTTTCTTT. The rearrangement joins TRBV28 to TRBJ1-1, with a tentative D call TRBD1 (5 bases). Trimming took 3 bases from V and 1 from J, leaving 12 bases between them. The CDR3 consists of 15 residues. Germline V gene lookup returns CDR1 MDHEN and CDR2 SYDVKM. Variable domain in full (rest from reference TRBV28 and TRBJ1-1): DVKVTQSSRYLVKRTGEKVFLECVQDMDHENMFWYRQDPGLGLRLIYFSYDVKMKEKGDIPEGYSVSREKKERFSLILESASTNQTSMYLCASSLFDRPNTEAFFGQGTRLTVV.

This clonotype was picked up many times. The V gene is TRBV18, the J gene TRBJ2-1, with a possible D match to TRBD1 (5 bases). CDR3 length: 13 residues. Trimming pared 0 bases from V and 10 bases from J, leaving 10 bases between. Per the germline V gene, CDR1 is KGHSH and CDR2 is LQKENI. The CDR3 loop reads CASSPPEAGEQFF. DNA for the CDR3: TGTGCCAGCTCACCACCCGAGGCAGGGGAGCAGTTCTTC. The full variable domain, its missing parts supplied by reference TRBV18 and TRBJ2-1, is NAGVMQNPRHLVRRRGQEARLRCSPMKGHSHVYWYRQLPEEGLKFMVYLQKENIIDESGMPKERFSAEFPKEGPSILRIQQVVRGDSAAYFCASSPPEAGEQFFGPGTRLTVL.

This clonotype was seen ten or more times. V gene TRBV12-3 or TRBV12-4 combines with J gene TRBJ2-7; TRBD2 aligns across 8 bases. V trimming: 4 bases; J trimming: 2 bases; junction bases outside the gene matches: 7. The CDR3 spans 15 residues. The CDR3 reads CASSSPTSEAYEQYF. The CDR3, as DNA: TGTGCCAGCAGTTCCCCGACTAGCGAAGCCTACGAGCAGTACTTC.

This clonotype was detected a few times. This chain uses TRBV29-1 with TRBJ2-7; D remains unclear. Trimming removed 1 base from V and 1 base from J, with 8 bases in between. Germline loops: CDR1 SQVTM, CDR2 ANQGSEA. The CDR3 contains 13 residues. The CDR3 is CSVEGEASYEQYF. The CDR3 DNA sequence: TGCAGCGTTGAAGGAGAAGCATCCTACGAGCAGTACTTC.

This sequence joins TRBV3-1 and TRBJ2-3, with 12 bases lining up with TRBD2. V was clipped by 5 bases and J by 2 bases; unmatched bases: 5. Germline CDR1 LGHDT, CDR2 YNNKEL (reference sequence). This CDR3 has 16 residues. CDR3 region: CASSWTSGMSTDTQYF. As DNA, the CDR3 is TGTGCCAGCAGCTGGACTAGCGGGATGTCCACAGATACGCAGTATTTT.

This clonotype was recorded a few times. This rearrangement joins TRBV7-8 to TRBJ2-7; unclear D gene. Deletions cut 5 bases from V and 7 bases from J, with 21 bases between. CDR3 size: 15 residues. From germline, CDR1 is SGHVS and CDR2 FQNEAQ. CDR3 nucleotides: TGTGCCAGCAGCCAAAGGGTGGCATTACGTGGGGAGCAGTACTTC. It encodes CASSQRVALRGEQYF.

Ten or more counts support this clonotype. The chain recombines TRBV7-2 with TRBJ2-3; D could derive from TRBD1 or TRBD2 (6 bases each). This CDR3 is 12 amino acids long. Trimming removed 5 bases from V and 8 bases from J, with 11 bases in between. Germline assignment: CDR1 SGHTA and CDR2 FQGNSA. As DNA, the CDR3 is TGTGCCAGCAGCCCGAAGGGGGGTACGCAGTATTTT. Its protein product is CASSPKGGTQYF.

The chain recombines TRBV20-1 with TRBJ2-3; 8 bases are shared with TRBD1. The length of the CDR3 is 16 residues. The germline CDR1 and CDR2 sequences are DFQATT and SNEGSKA (reference sequence). V trimming: 1 base; J trimming: 2 bases; junction bases outside the gene matches: 8. The CDR3 spells CSARGTGPGVTDTQYF. The DNA for the CDR3 is TGCAGTGCTAGAGGGACAGGGCCGGGAGTCACAGATACGCAGTATTTT.

This clonotype was seen at least ten times. One junction end does not reproduce the germline sequence, and a read error may be involved. The V gene is TRBV29-1, the J gene TRBJ1-4; TRBD1 is a possible D gene (6 bases). Germline V gives CDR1 SQVTM, CDR2 ANQGSEA. This CDR3 comprises 12 residues. CDR3 protein: CSVEGGSEKLFF. The DNA of the CDR3 is TGCAGCGTGGAAGGGGGATCTGAAAAACTGTTTTTT. The full variable domain, its missing parts supplied by reference TRBV29-1 and TRBJ1-4, is SAVISQKPSRDICQRGTSLTIQCQVDSQVTMMFWYRQQPGQSLTLIATANQGSEATYESGFVIDKFPISRPNLTFSTLTVSNMSPEDSSIYLCSVEGGSEKLFFGSGTQLSVL.

The chain couples TRBV6-1 to TRBJ2-2, with D hard to call. Germline V CDR1 and CDR2: MNHNS, SASEGT. Trimming took 7 bases from V and 8 from J, leaving 14 bases between them. The CDR3 is 13 residues long. CDR3 sequence (DNA): TGTGCCAGCACCCTCGACCCGGCGGGGGAGCTGTTTTTT. Its translation is CASTLDPAGELFF.

This clonotype occurred many times. The CDR3: CASSLYGYNEQFF. DNA for the CDR3: TGTGCCAGCAGCTTATATGGGTACAATGAGCAGTTCTTC. V and J are TRBV7-2 and TRBJ2-1; D uncertain. Trimming removed 2 bases at V and 4 bases at J, with 6 bases between. This CDR3 has 13 amino acids. The germline gives CDR1 SGHTA, CDR2 FQGNSA.

This clonotype was seen at least ten times. V and J are TRBV3-1 and TRBJ1-4; no clear D. The ends were cut back, 1 base at V and 7 bases at J, with 4 bases in the middle. Germline V gene lookup returns CDR1 LGHDT and CDR2 YNNKEL (reference sequence). This CDR3 comprises 12 residues. The CDR3 nucleotides are TGTGCCAGCAGCCAAGCTGGTGAAAAACTGTTTTTT. Translating it yields CASSQAGEKLFF.

Worth noting for this clonotype: Since a much larger clone is just one base distant, this may be a read error. This chain joins TRBV28 and TRBJ1-2; TRBD1 aligns across 8 bases. V lost 6 bases and J lost 2; bases outside the gene matches: 5. This CDR3 is built from 14 residues. Germline values: CDR1 MDHEN, CDR2 SYDVKM. The CDR3 sequence is CASSATGANYGYTF. CDR3 DNA: TGTGCCAGCAGCGCGACAGGGGCCAACTATGGCTACACCTTC.

This sequence joins TRBV20-1 and TRBJ1-1; D might be TRBD1 (5 bases). V shed 4 bases and J shed 5 bases, with 14 bases lying between them. Germline-derived CDR1 and CDR2 are DFQATT and SNEGSKA (reference sequence). The CDR3 extends over 13 amino acids. CDR3 in amino acids: CSAKHLGRTEAFF. CDR3 DNA sequence: TGCAGTGCTAAGCATTTGGGGCGAACTGAAGCTTTCTTT.

Many counts were recorded for this clonotype. J is TRBJ1-6 and V is TRBV12-3 or TRBV12-4, with TRBD1 identical over 12 bases. Germline trimming cut 6 bases from V and 9 bases from J; bases unmatched to any gene: 6. This CDR3 is 15 amino acids long. The CDR3 sequence: CASSRGQGASSPLHF. In DNA form, the CDR3 reads TGTGCCAGCAGCAGGGGACAGGGGGCATCTTCACCCCTCCACTTT.

This clonotype was detected many times. This sequence joins TRBV20-1 and TRBJ2-3; 7 nucleotides align to TRBD2. This CDR3 has 12 residues. V gave up 6 bases and J gave up 3 bases; unmatched junction bases: 3. CDR1 is DFQATT, CDR2 SNEGSKA, per germline (reference sequence). CDR3 in amino acids: CSAWGGTDTQYF. The CDR3 DNA is TGCAGTGCCTGGGGGGGAACAGATACGCAGTATTTT.

This clonotype came up many times. The chain uses TRBV5-1 and TRBJ2-1; D call uncertain. The germline gives CDR1 SGHRS, CDR2 YFSETQ. CDR3 length: 13 amino acids. V gave up 2 bases and J gave up 5 bases, with 8 bases separating them. CDR3 in DNA: TGCGCCAGCAGCTTCGTACAGAACAATGAGCAGTTCTTC. Residues: CASSFVQNNEQFF.

This clonotype occurred a few times. The V and J genes are TRBV19 and TRBJ2-1; 12 nucleotides align to TRBD2. The V gene's germline CDR1 is LNHDA and CDR2 SQIVND (reference sequence). This CDR3 spans 14 amino acids. V was clipped by 3 bases and J by 9 bases; unmatched bases: 3. CDR3 in DNA: TGTGCCAGTAGTATTCCTAGCGGGAGGGGTGAGCAGTTCTTC. Translating it yields CASSIPSGRGEQFF. Supplemented by reference TRBV19 and TRBJ2-1, the full variable domain reads DGGITQSPKYLFRKEGQNVTLSCEQNLNHDAMYWYRQDPGQGLRLIYYSQIVNDFQKGDIAEGYSVSREKKESFPLTVTSAQKNPTAFYLCASSIPSGRGEQFFGPGTRLTVL.

This clonotype was observed many times. The chain combines TRBV2 with TRBJ1-5; TRBD1 is a possible D gene (5 bases). V dropped 6 bases and J dropped 3 bases, with 15 bases sitting between them. The germline CDR1 and CDR2 sequences are SNHLY and FYNNEI. The CDR3 runs 15 residues. CDR3 DNA sequence: TGTGCCAGCAGCGAACAGACAGTACTCAATCAGCCCCAGCATTTT. Translation: CASSEQTVLNQPQHF.

The genes are TRBV20-1 and TRBJ2-1; maybe TRBD1 (8 bases). V was clipped by 5 bases and J by 7 bases, with 24 bases between them. The germline CDR1 and CDR2 sequences are DFQATT and SNEGSKA (reference sequence). The CDR3 loop spans 16 amino acids. CDR3 in amino acids: CSASRTGRAVGNEQFF. In nucleotides, the CDR3 is TGCAGTGCTTCAAGGACAGGGAGGGCCGTTGGTAATGAGCAGTTCTTC.

Only a few counts were recorded for this clonotype. This chain uses TRBV4-1 with TRBJ1-4, with D perhaps matching TRBD1 (6 bases). This CDR3 has 18 amino acids. V was trimmed by 0 bases and J by 3 bases, leaving 17 bases between them. Germline values: CDR1 MGHRA, CDR2 YSYEKL. The chain's CDR3 is CASSQDWLSGAPNEKLFF. In nucleotides, the CDR3 is TGCGCCAGCAGCCAAGATTGGCTTTCGGGGGCTCCTAATGAAAAACTGTTTTTT.

The V and J genes are TRBV7-9 and TRBJ2-1; 10 bases match TRBD1. After removal of 5 bases from V and 10 bases from J, the junction contained 8 bases not matched to a gene. The CDR3 runs 14 residues. CDR1 and CDR2 from the germline V gene are SEHNR and FQNEAQ (reference sequence). CDR3 bases: TGTGCCAGCAGCGGGGGGACAGGGGAGGTCGAGCAGTTCTTC. Protein sequence: CASSGGTGEVEQFF. Looking up the rest from reference TRBV7-9 and TRBJ2-1 gives the full variable domain: DTGVSQNPRHKITKRGQNVTFRCDPISEHNRLYWYRQTLGQGPEFLTYFQNEAQLEKSRLLSDRFSAERPKGSFSTLEIQRTEQGDSAMYLCASSGGTGEVEQFFGPGTRLTVL.

This clonotype was recorded many times. This chain uses TRBV6-1 with TRBJ2-7; 7 nucleotides match TRBD1. Germline V gene data show CDR1 as MNHNS and CDR2 as SASEGT. The CDR3 spans 16 residues. J gave up 4 bases and V 5 bases, and 14 bases lay outside the gene matches. The CDR3 region is CASSRKPGQITYEQYF. The DNA of the CDR3 is TGTGCCAGCAGTCGAAAACCGGGACAGATAACTTACGAGCAGTACTTC.